This TCR beta chain originates from a study of cytomegalovirus exposure and HLA in healthy donors. The junction had 6 bases not matched to a gene; V was cut back by 2 bases and J by 4 bases. Per germline, CDR1 MGHDK and CDR2 SYGVNS. The CDR3 consists of 16 residues. Sequenced by immunoSEQ multiplex PCR; TCRdb stores in-frame clones only, minus some. The sample includes under 100,000 clones, 95% to 97% seen only once; the top ten take 1.3%. The TCR was taken from a woman aged 18-29 years in good health and CMV-seronegative. The sequenced sample was PBMCs. The chain uses TRBV25-1 and TRBJ1-2, with 11 bases lining up with TRBD1. CDR3 nucleotide sequence: TGTGCCAGCAGTGAAGGGATGGGACAGGGGGGCTATGGCTACACCTTC. The encoded protein is CASSEGMGQGGYGYTF.